This T cell receptor beta chain came from a study of CD8 T cells in ankylosing spondylitis. The TCR beta libraries were generated through quantitative 5'-RACE incorporating molecular barcodes. In TCRdb, the 5' RACE reads were re-called with MiXCR into one record per CDR3 protein. The data contain approximately 140,000 distinct CDR3 sequences, roughly 9% of them singletons. This clonotype was recorded many times. The target antigen is unknown. Study-level findings and limits: Prior literature has documented some motif variants in synovial fluid and blood from reactive arthritis. Reportedly, disease-linked clones are significantly enriched in ankylosing spondylitis patients' matched synovial fluid. A TCR beta motif made of about eight highly homologous variants seemed typical of ankylosing spondylitis blood.

Germline CDR1 SGHVS, CDR2 FNYEAQ. Unmatched junction bases numbered 4, after V lost 5 bases and J lost 6 bases. The CDR3 runs to 14 residues. The sequence came from a male donor with ankylosing spondylitis or in good health (not recorded which). The material sequenced was blood, either unsorted or a sorted T cell fraction (not recorded which). The rearrangement uses TRBV7-6 and TRBJ2-1; 10 positions agree with TRBD1. Here the CDR3 reads CASSRDRGINEQFF. CDR3 DNA sequence: TGTGCCAGCAGCCGGGACAGGGGTATCAATGAGCAGTTCTTC.